Below are 10 T cell receptor beta chains sequenced from a single sample in a study of T cells after posttransplantation cyclophosphamide (TCRdb year 2016). Preparation of the library involved the immunoSEQ multiplex PCR assay. The clones in this table, taken by TCRdb from immuneACCESS, are in-frame only. Not every clone is retained; where verified, under half of the shortfall comes from an unresolved V gene, and the cause of the rest is unknown. The sample includes 3,000 to 4,000 clones, with about four fifths observed a single time. Jointly, the top ten make up roughly 21% of the sample. The material sequenced was memory CD8+ T cells sorted from blood. The receptors come from a woman aged 55-70 years in good health, CMV-negative, and a related stem cell transplant donor.

This clone was recorded a few times. A junction boundary mismatches the germline segment, possibly from a read error. V is TRBV29-1 and J is TRBJ2-1; 9 nucleotides match TRBD1. Per the germline V gene, CDR1 is SQVTM and CDR2 is ANQGSEA. The CDR3 totals 15 residues. For the CDR3, the DNA is TGCAGCGTTGAACGGGACAGGGCGTATTACAATGACCAGTTCTTC. This sequence encodes CSVERDRAYYNDQFF.

The chain employs TRBV6-1 and TRBJ1-2; D perhaps matches TRBD1 (5 bases). There are 15 residues in the CDR3. The germline V gene encodes CDR1 MNHNS and CDR2 SASEGT. V lost 1 base, J lost 6 bases, and 15 bases lay in between. CDR3 nucleotides: TGTGCCAGCAGTGAAGTGAGGGCGGGGACCGATGGCTACACCTTC. It translates to CASSEVRAGTDGYTF.

The genes are TRBV11-2 and TRBJ2-3; D gene uncertain. CDR3 length: 13 amino acids. Germline CDR1 reads SGHAT; CDR2 reads FQNNGV. V was shortened by 5 bases and J by 5 bases, with 11 bases between the two germline ends. DNA of the CDR3: TGTGCCAGCAGCCAGCGATACGGAGATACGCAGTATTTT. Translated, it gives CASSQRYGDTQYF.

This chain uses TRBV28 with TRBJ2-2; TRBD2 aligns across 8 bases. Germline V gives CDR1 MDHEN, CDR2 SYDVKM. V lost 4 bases, J lost 1 base, and 2 bases stayed unmatched. The CDR3 sequence is 15 residues long. The CDR3 DNA follows: TGTGCCAGCAGTTCCAGCGGGAGGAACACCGGGGAGCTGTTTTTT. Amino acid sequence: CASSSSGRNTGELFF.

About this clone itself: One end of the junction fails to match germline, which may point to a read error. Other DNA sequences from this sample encode an identical CDR3 as well. V is TRBV10-3 and J is TRBJ1-6, with a possible D match to TRBD1 (6 bases). This CDR3 has 14 amino acids. The germline V gene has CDR1 ENHRY and CDR2 SYGVKD. This CDR3 is CAIRDGGANSPLHF. DNA for the CDR3: TGTGCCATCAGGGACGGGGGGGCCAATTCCCCCCTCCACTTT.

The CDR3 region is CASSLNRGNTGELFF. For the CDR3, the DNA is TGTGCCAGCAGTTTAAACAGGGGGAACACCGGGGAGCTGTTTTTT. This chain joins TRBV28 and TRBJ2-2; 7 bases align to TRBD1. The CDR3 spans 15 residues. V lost 2 bases, J lost 1 base, and 1 base stayed unmatched. From germline, CDR1 is MDHEN and CDR2 SYDVKM. The complete variable domain, with remaining parts taken from reference TRBV28 and TRBJ2-2, reads DVKVTQSSRYLVKRTGEKVFLECVQDMDHENMFWYRQDPGLGLRLIYFSYDVKMKEKGDIPEGYSVSREKKERFSLILESASTNQTSMYLCASSLNRGNTGELFFGEGSRLTVL.

V and J are TRBV5-4 and TRBJ2-7, with 7 bases that match TRBD2. V trimming: 3 bases; J trimming: 6 bases; junction bases outside the gene matches: 6. The CDR3 extends over 13 amino acids. Germline values: CDR1 SGHNT, CDR2 YYREEE (reference sequence). The CDR3 region has the DNA TGTGCCAGCAGCTACAGAGCGGGAACCGAGCAGTACTTC. As protein: CASSYRAGTEQYF.

The J gene is TRBJ2-2, the V gene TRBV6-6; 14 positions match TRBD2. The ends lost 7 bases at V and 6 bases at J; junction bases unmatched: 7. CDR3 size: 16 residues. Germline-derived CDR1 and CDR2 are MNHNY and SVGAGI (reference sequence). CDR3 amino acids: CASTTGLAGVPGELFF. The CDR3 nucleotides read TGTGCCAGCACCACGGGACTAGCGGGAGTTCCCGGGGAGCTGTTTTTT.

This clone counts as large. V and J are TRBV7-9 and TRBJ2-1; D perhaps matches TRBD2 (5 bases). Germline CDR1 is SEHNR and CDR2 is FQNEAQ (reference sequence). V lost 4 bases, J lost 0 bases, and 13 bases lay in between. The CDR3 sequence is 16 residues long. CDR3 protein: CASSYQTTSSYNEQFF. In DNA form, the CDR3 reads TGTGCCAGCAGCTACCAGACAACTAGCTCCTACAATGAGCAGTTCTTC.

The chain carries TRBV6-5 and TRBJ2-5, with TRBD1 identical over 7 bases. This CDR3 is built from 14 residues. V trimming: 0 bases; J trimming: 5 bases; junction bases outside the gene matches: 3. CDR1 is MNHEY and CDR2 is SVGAGI in the germline V gene. The DNA of the CDR3 is TGTGCCAGCAGTTACTCGACAGGGCAGGAGACCCAGTACTTC. This codes for CASSYSTGQETQYF.